The rows below give T cell receptor beta chains drawn from one sample of a study of blood T cell repertoires in COVID-19. Some clones are missing from TCRdb's copy, which holds only in-frame ones; the method was immunoSEQ multiplex PCR. The sample lists roughly 100,000 clones, about 83% occurring once. Material for sequencing was peripheral blood. Every receptor here comes from a man aged 70 or older with active or convalescent COVID-19. Both conserved end residues are trimmed from each CDR3. Each record gives: V gene, J gene, CDR3 protein.

>TRBV3-1/TRBV3-2|TRBJ2-7
ASSPRQGALYEQY
>TRBV7-9|TRBJ2-7
ASSFPGYYEQY
>TRBV7-6|TRBJ2-6
ASSTYGGSGANVLT
>TRBV5-1|TRBJ2-3
ASSSRGPRTDTQY
>TRBV6-5|TRBJ2-6
ASSYRGSGANVLT
>TRBV21-1|TRBJ2-3
ASSSSTEATDTQY
>TRBV2|TRBJ2-7
ASNGQGLYEQY
>TRBV13|TRBJ1-4
ASSFSGGAGRKLF
>TRBV5-6|TRBJ1-3
ASSIGQGVLSGNTIY
>TRBV7-2|TRBJ2-3
ASSRSQSRSGTSGLY
>TRBV7-3|TRBJ2-2
ASSRTGGQGPGELF
>TRBV5-1|TRBJ2-7
ASSLAAGGLYEQY
>TRBV2|TRBJ2-3
ASSTSSDTQY
>TRBV5-1|TRBJ2-5
ASSFGQGGFQETQY
>TRBV6-6|TRBJ2-7
ASSLTGWQY
>TRBV5-5|TRBJ2-7
ASSPTMDRPPYEQY
>TRBV3-1/TRBV3-2|TRBJ2-5
ASSERGGHQTQY
>TRBV14|TRBJ2-1
ASSQVGAGGQF
>TRBV19|TRBJ2-7
ASMPGTGGTYEQY
>TRBV29-1|TRBJ1-2
SVRRDYGYT